The T cell receptor beta chain under discussion was sequenced for a study of cytomegalovirus exposure and HLA in healthy donors. Primers included in the PCR were 60 Vbeta and 13 Jbeta primers. Data came from immunoSEQ multiplex PCR; TCRdb stores just in-frame clones and leaves some out. Among about 170,000 clones, approximately 70% were seen once, and the ten largest hold about 2.5%. Germline assignment: CDR1 SNHLY and CDR2 FYNNEI. V shed 5 bases, J shed 4 bases, and the junction held 12 bases outside the gene matches. The CDR3 covers 16 residues. The chain couples TRBV2 to TRBJ1-2; 8 bases match TRBD1. The sample was PBMCs. The sequence derives from a human donor in good health. CDR3 sequence: CASSLASTGAGYGYTF. The CDR3 DNA sequence: TGTGCCAGCAGTCTTGCCTCGACAGGGGCGGGCTATGGCTACACCTTC.